Listed below are T cell receptor beta chains from one sample, sequenced in a study of T cell responses to AZD1222 COVID-19 vaccine. Clones were read by immunoSEQ multiplex PCR, and TCRdb kept only the in-frame ones, dropping some. The repertoire holds about 140,000 clones, with 70% to 90% as singletons. The source was peripheral blood, collected on day 0 of AZD1222 vaccination. The receptors shown here come from an adult in good health. The CDR3 runs from the conserved cysteine through the conserved F or W. D genes are given only for firm matches. Clone size is shown for a subset of rows, as once, few, many or a class of expanded clone.

cdr3_aa cdr3_nt v_call d_call clone_size j_call
CASSLTSAAYEQYF TGTGCCAGTAGCCTTACTAGCGCCGCCTACGAGCAGTACTTC TRBV19 TRBD2 . TRBJ2-7
CASSAVAGGETQYF TGTGCCAGCAGCGCCGTAGCGGGAGGGGAGACCCAGTACTTC TRBV7-2 TRBD2 . TRBJ2-5
CASSPPGARSEQFF TGTGCCAGCAGCCCCCCCGGGGCCCGGAGCGAGCAGTTCTTC TRBV9 . once TRBJ2-1
CASSVAAGHGYTF TGTGCCAGCAGCGTAGCTGCGGGGCATGGCTACACCTTC TRBV9 . . TRBJ1-2
CAGNRGYTEAFF TGTGCCGGCAACAGGGGCTACACTGAAGCTTTCTTT TRBV30 TRBD1 . TRBJ1-1
CASSVELTGELFF TGTGCCAGCAGCGTAGAACTAACCGGGGAGCTGTTTTTT TRBV9 . . TRBJ2-2
CASSQGTSGSSYNEQFF TGTGCCAGCAGTCAAGGGACTAGCGGGAGCTCCTACAATGAGCAGTTCTTC TRBV5-5 TRBD2 . TRBJ2-1
CAGETRGALPPQHF TGTGCCGGAGAAACCCGGGGCGCCCTACCGCCCCAGCATTTT TRBV27 . . TRBJ1-5
CASSELGSGGVRYNEQFF TGTGCCAGCAGTGAATTAGGGTCGGGTGGGGTGAGGTACAATGAGCAGTTCTTC TRBV25-1 . . TRBJ2-1
CAISREVTQPQHF TGTGCCATCAGCCGCGAGGTGACGCAGCCCCAGCATTTT TRBV10-3 . once TRBJ1-5
CASSPRTPGSTIYF TGCGCCAGCAGTCCCAGAACACCAGGTTCGACCATATATTTT TRBV23-1 . . TRBJ1-3
CAWSVLLSYEQYF TGTGCCTGGAGTGTACTGCTGAGCTACGAGCAGTACTTC TRBV30 . . TRBJ2-7
CASSLVSSGWLRNSPLHF TGTGCCAGCAGCTTGGTATCATCAGGGTGGCTGAGGAATTCACCCCTCCACTTT TRBV5-6 . once TRBJ1-6
CATSRKTTGVDTQYF TGTGCCACCAGCAGGAAGACGACAGGGGTAGATACGCAGTATTTT TRBV15 TRBD1 . TRBJ2-3
CASSYSHGGYTF TGTGCCAGCAGTTACTCCCACGGAGGCTACACCTTC TRBV6-2/TRBV6-3 . . TRBJ1-2